This TCR beta chain was found in a study of early T cells in non-severe SARS-CoV-2 infection (dated by TCRdb to about 2021). Background for the entire study: Because TCR sequencing relied on bulk RNA taken from unsorted whole blood, pairing of alpha and beta chains was not possible.

To prepare the library, 5' RACE was applied. Data came from a NextSeq 500. In the TCR library protocol, unique molecular identifiers were attached to individual cDNA molecules to correct for PCR bias and sequencing error. TCR alpha and beta chains were both sequenced, and the abundances of alpha and beta sequences in each sample were closely correlated with each other. In the authors' own workflow: Decombinator V4 was used to annotate TCR sequences for V gene, J gene and CDR3. TCRs were defined as expanded if a significant change between any two time points was detected under a Poisson model with p below 0.0001. Abundances of TCRs were expressed as counts per million after normalisation to the total number of TCRs sequenced in each sample. MAIT TCRs were defined by TRAV1-2 paired with TRAJ12, TRAJ20 or TRAJ33, and iNKT TCRs by TRAV10 paired with TRAJ18. VDJdb, accessed 1 November 2021, was searched for CMV, EBV and SARS-CoV-2 annotated TCRs, with TCRs annotated for multiple antigens excluded. TCRdb handled the public reads itself, with Q25 trimming in fastp and clone calling in MiXCR, and kept productive beta chains. Entries are consolidated by CDR3 protein sequence, retaining the most common genes and DNA. These V and J calls are TCRdb output, not the study's own analysis. The sample profile shows about 46,000 distinct CDR3 sequences; around 10% of them were found once. The top ten clonotypes cover 5.3% of the sample.

This clonotype was picked up a small number of times. Its antigen specificity is not known. No base qualities exist here, and no much larger clone lies one base off it. The full study reports these points: VDJdb matching was skewed toward anti-spike CD8 responses, so virus-specific expansions were likely underestimated and private and CD4 specificities were missed.

A case-control design nested within a healthcare worker cohort in London, UK, was used, with weekly nasopharyngeal swab PCR tests and blood sampling performed. Healthcare workers were recruited during the week of the UK lockdown, between 23 and 31 March 2020, and followed weekly for up to roughly 15 weeks. From the germline V gene (reference sequence), CDR1 is SEHNR and CDR2 is FQNEAQ. V has 5 bases trimmed and J has 5 bases trimmed; junction bases matching no gene number 10. From the cysteine through the phenylalanine, the CDR3 covers 15 amino acids. Just the 45-base CDR3 DNA is kept, in frame starting at base 1.

Here the sequenced sample was whole blood, taken at baseline. The TCR comes from an adult who was a healthcare worker with PCR-confirmed SARS-CoV-2 infection or an uninfected control (not recorded which). Recombination connected TRBV7-9 to TRBJ2-3, with 7 bases aligning to TRBD1. The CDR3 sequence is CASSETGSGGDTQYF. The nucleotide sequence is TGTGCCAGCAGCGAGACAGGGTCAGGGGGAGATACGCAGTATTTT.